This TCR beta chain was captured in a study of shared clonotypes between healthy human individuals. Study-level information: CD4 naive and memory got three plates each, CD8 naive two, CD8 memory one.

Clones were read by immunoSEQ multiplex PCR, and TCRdb kept only the in-frame ones, dropping some. The data contain under 2,000,000 clones, approximately 95% of them seen just once; the ten biggest clones take up 1.2%. This CDR3 spans 14 amino acids. CDR1 is SEHNR, CDR2 FQNEAQ, per germline (reference sequence). Naive CD8 populations comprised CD45RO-negative cells positively selected for CCR7, excluding terminally differentiated effector memory CD45RA+ cells. Study observations and caveats: Naive CD4 clonotypes were shared across several donors at about 5.2%.

As concerns this clone: The antigen remains unidentified.

Sequencing used naive CD8+ T cells sorted from blood. The chain joins TRBV7-9 to TRBJ2-7, with TRBD2 matching over 11 bases. This receptor was obtained from a man aged 18 to 29 in good health. The CDR3 here is CAGDSGRAGYEQYF. The DNA of the CDR3 is TGTGCAGGTGATAGCGGGAGGGCCGGGTACGAGCAGTACTTC. Complete variable domain (other parts from reference TRBV7-9 and TRBJ2-7): DTGVSQNPRHKITKRGQNVTFRCDPISEHNRLYWYRQTLGQGPEFLTYFQNEAQLEKSRLLSDRFSAERPKGSFSTLEIQRTEQGDSAMYLCAGDSGRAGYEQYFGPGTRLTVT.